The clone carrying this T cell receptor beta chain turned up a few times. The antigen remains unidentified. The data stem from a study of CD8 T cells in ankylosing spondylitis. Regarding the study as a whole: Disease-linked clones were found to be CD8+ and relatively rare in peripheral blood. A motif of seven or eight highly homologous TCR beta variants was seen as apparently characteristic of ankylosing spondylitis blood.

From the 5' RACE reads, TCRdb called clonotypes with MiXCR, one entry per CDR3 protein. The sample contains about 450,000 distinct CDR3 sequences, 26% of which appear only once. From germline, CDR1 is SGHRS and CDR2 YFSETQ. V was cut by 0 bases and J by 5 bases, with 6 bases left in between. CDR3 length equals 13 residues. The clonotype originates from a male donor with ankylosing spondylitis. Material: blood, either unsorted or a sorted T cell fraction (not recorded which). This chain uses TRBV5-1 with TRBJ2-1; no definite D call. The CDR3 region has the DNA TGCGCCAGCAGCTTGGACTGGAACAATGAGCAGTTCTTC. It codes for CASSLDWNNEQFF.